Here is one TCR beta chain with its context. This specimen comes from a study of blood T cell repertoires in COVID-19. V was clipped by 4 bases and J by 6 bases, with 17 bases between them. Per germline, CDR1 SGDLS and CDR2 YYNGEE. The CDR3 is 14 amino acids. In the original analysis: Nucleated cell counts were estimated from reference gene primer amplification. TCRdb's copy holds only in-frame clones and misses some; the assay was immunoSEQ multiplex PCR. V and J calls plus clone size are reproduced from that table; the DNA served to infer D and trimming. Of some 100,000 clones listed, 65% to 90% were seen once; the top ten hold about 2.5%.

The source of this sequence is a woman aged 45-60 years who had recovered from COVID-19. The chain carries TRBV9 and TRBJ2-7, with D perhaps TRBD1 (6 bases). The specimen was PBMCs or T cells enriched from blood (not recorded which). CDR3 sequence: CASSPAQNRAEQYF. The CDR3 coding sequence is TGTGCCAGCAGCCCCGCGCAGAACAGGGCCGAGCAGTACTTC.